Following are 17 T cell receptor beta chains from one sample sequenced in a study of blood T cell repertoires in COVID-19. Profiling relied on immunoSEQ multiplex PCR, and the TCRdb table lists in-frame clones only, not all of them. The data contain fewer than 350,000 clones, approximately 86% of them seen just once; the ten biggest clones take up about 4%. Sequenced input: PBMCs or T cells enriched from blood (not recorded which). The receptors were sampled from a woman aged 40 to 55 with acute COVID-19.

The V gene is TRBV7-6, the J gene TRBJ1-1, with unresolved D. Trimming pared 2 bases from V and 4 bases from J, leaving 11 bases between. Germline CDR1 and CDR2: SGHVS and FNYEAQ. The CDR3 has 14 amino acids. The DNA for the CDR3 is TGTGCCAGCAGCTTAATGGTTACCGGCACTGAAGCTTTCTTT. Protein: CASSLMVTGTEAFF.

V usage is TRBV14 and J usage is TRBJ1-2; D is unresolved. Germline V CDR1 and CDR2: SGHDN, FVKESK. The CDR3 spans 15 residues. The V end lost 0 bases, the J end lost 2 bases, and 10 bases lay between the germline ends. The CDR3 region has the DNA TGTGCCAGCAGCCAAGATCGAACAGAAAACTATGGCTACACCTTC. Residues: CASSQDRTENYGYTF.

This chain links TRBV13 with TRBJ1-4; 8 positions match TRBD1. J was trimmed by 6 bases and V by 5 bases; bases with no gene match: 8. CDR1 is PRHDT, CDR2 FYEKMQ, per germline (reference sequence). This CDR3 has 15 amino acids. The DNA of the CDR3 is TGTGCCAGCAGCACACGACAGGGGTCGGATGAAAAACTGTTTTTT. Its protein product is CASSTRQGSDEKLFF. Based on the CDR3 plus reference TRBV13 and TRBJ1-4, the full variable domain is AAGVIQSPRHLIKEKRETATLKCYPIPRHDTVYWYQQGPGQDPQFLISFYEKMQSDKGSIPDRFSAQQFSDYHSELNMSSLELGDSALYFCASSTRQGSDEKLFFGSGTQLSVL.

V is TRBV10-3 and J is TRBJ2-5; tentatively, D is TRBD1 (6 bases). Trimming removed 6 bases from V and 4 bases from J, with 12 bases in between. The CDR3 sequence is 13 residues long. Germline-derived CDR1 and CDR2 are ENHRY and SYGVKD. For the CDR3, the DNA is TGTGCCATCAGAGAGCAAGGGGGAGAGACCCAGTACTTC. As protein: CAIREQGGETQYF.

V gene TRBV7-3 combines with J gene TRBJ1-4; D is ambiguous. There are 15 residues in the CDR3. Germline CDR1 and CDR2: SGHTA and FQGTGA. Trimming removed 6 bases from V and 4 bases from J, with 15 bases in between. The CDR3 region has the DNA TGTGCCAGCAGTTATTGGACCGGGGATAATGAAAAACTGTTTTTT. The encoded protein is CASSYWTGDNEKLFF.

The chain employs TRBV21-1 and TRBJ2-7; TRBD2 is the table's D call and was not checked against the DNA. TRBV21-1 is deemed a pseudogene. This CDR3 region has 20 residues. The CDR3 spells CASKRLTGTSDGSGLYEQYF. In DNA form, the CDR3 reads TGTGCCAGCAAGAGGCTCACCGGGACTAGCGACGGCTCGGGCCTCTACGAGCAGTACTTC.

This chain uses TRBV28 with TRBJ1-6; 7 bases match TRBD1. V dropped 5 bases and J dropped 7; count of bases not matched to a gene: 5. Per germline, CDR1 MDHEN and CDR2 SYDVKM. The CDR3 consists of 14 residues. CDR3 in amino acids: CASSAGTANSPLHF. The CDR3 DNA sequence: TGTGCCAGCAGTGCAGGGACAGCGAATTCACCCCTCCACTTT.

CDR3 region: CASKDPGQGYGYTF. For the CDR3, the DNA is TGTGCCAGTAAGGACCCGGGACAGGGGTACGGCTACACCTTC. This chain uses TRBV19 with TRBJ1-2, with TRBD1 matching over 10 bases. Germline V gives CDR1 LNHDA, CDR2 SQIVND (reference sequence). V lost 7 bases to trimming and J lost 8 bases; unmatched junction nucleotides: 10. This CDR3 has 14 amino acids.

The chain uses TRBV29-1 and TRBJ1-1; D remains unclear. The CDR3 contains 13 residues. The V and J ends lost 2 bases and 5 bases respectively, with 12 bases between them. Looked up from germline, CDR1 is SQVTM and CDR2 is ANQGSEA. The CDR3 region is CSVELLSGTEAFF. CDR3 coding DNA: TGCAGCGTTGAACTCCTATCGGGTACTGAAGCTTTCTTT.

The chain is built from TRBV4-3 and TRBJ2-7, with 8 bases identical to TRBD2. Germline loops: CDR1 LGHNA, CDR2 YSLEER. The CDR3 loop spans 21 amino acids. With V trimmed by 0 bases and J by 2 bases, 21 bases remained unmatched. CDR3 in amino acids: CASSQEGLERGPRTHPYEQYF. For the CDR3, the DNA is TGCGCCAGCAGCCAAGAAGGGTTGGAGCGGGGGCCGCGTACCCACCCCTACGAGCAGTACTTC.

This rearrangement joins TRBV3-1 (or the pseudogene TRBV3-2) to TRBJ1-5; no clear D. Trimming left V 1 base short and J 0 bases short, with 7 bases between. Germline CDR1 and CDR2: LGHDT and YNNKEL (reference sequence). The CDR3 extends over 15 amino acids. The CDR3 DNA follows: TGTGCCAGCAGCCAAGGTATCTATAGCAATCAGCCCCAGCATTTT. Its translation is CASSQGIYSNQPQHF.

V is TRBV28 and J is TRBJ2-7; 7 nucleotides line up with TRBD1. CDR1 and CDR2 from the germline V gene are MDHEN and SYDVKM. The CDR3 runs 17 residues. V shed 6 bases and J 6 bases; nucleotides not matched to a gene: 20. CDR3 sequence: CASSLGQAIEPPREQYF. In DNA form, the CDR3 reads TGTGCCAGCAGCTTAGGACAGGCTATAGAACCGCCTCGCGAGCAGTACTTC.

The gene calls are TRBV3-1 (or the pseudogene TRBV3-2) and TRBJ1-2; 10 bases match TRBD1. CDR3 length: 18 residues. CDR1 LGHDT and CDR2 YNNKEL come from the germline V gene (reference sequence). Germline trimming cut 4 bases from V and 4 bases from J; bases unmatched to any gene: 15. The CDR3 sequence: CASSPRDRGFLSPYGYTF. The CDR3 nucleotides read TGTGCCAGCAGCCCCCGGGACAGGGGCTTCCTTTCCCCCTATGGCTACACCTTC.

CDR3 nucleotides: TGTGCCAGCAGTGAATTAGGGGGTAATAATTCACCCCTCCACTTT. Amino acid sequence: CASSELGGNNSPLHF. This chain links TRBV25-1 with TRBJ1-6, with D possibly being TRBD1 (6 bases). Germline V CDR1 and CDR2: MGHDK, SYGVNS. Trimming shortened V by 1 base and J by 5 bases, and 9 bases separated the two germline ends. This CDR3 is built from 15 residues.

This chain connects TRBV3-1 (or the pseudogene TRBV3-2) to TRBJ1-1; D gene unclear. CDR1 LGHDT and CDR2 YNNKEL come from the germline V gene (reference sequence). The ends were cut back, 1 base at V and 0 bases at J, with 12 bases in the middle. The CDR3 length is 16 residues. CDR3 DNA sequence: TGTGCCAGCAGCCAAGCCAGGCTATTAATGAACACTGAAGCTTTCTTT. Its translation is CASSQARLLMNTEAFF.

V and J are TRBV15 and TRBJ1-3; no clear D. Germline CDR1 is LNHNV and CDR2 is YYDKDF (reference sequence). This CDR3 region has 17 residues. V was pared by 1 base and J by 0 bases, with 13 bases between. The CDR3 DNA follows: TGTGCCACCAGCAGAGGGGTTTTTCGGAGCTCTGGAAACACCATATATTTT. Protein sequence: CATSRGVFRSSGNTIYF.

The chain couples TRBV7-2 to TRBJ2-2; possible D gene TRBD2, 5 bases. This CDR3 is built from 14 residues. Germline CDR1 SGHTA, CDR2 FQGNSA. V was clipped by 6 bases and J by 5 bases, with 13 bases between them. Here the CDR3 reads CASRPLEGTGELFF. The CDR3 nucleotides read TGTGCCAGCAGGCCTCTCGAGGGAACCGGGGAGCTGTTTTTT.